This T cell receptor beta chain was profiled in a study of OX40 agonist ivuxolimab in advanced cancers. Turning to the study itself: Enrollees could have had prior anti-PD-1, anti-PD-L1 or anti-CTLA-4 therapy, which about 40% had received.

The study's findings and limits: Average numbers of expanded clones were greater in CD8+ T cells than in CD4+.

Comments on this clone: What it binds is unknown.

The CDR3 totals 17 residues. Trimming pared 1 base from V and 3 bases from J, leaving 15 bases between. Looked up from germline, CDR1 is SEHNR and CDR2 is FQNEAQ (reference sequence). Clones were read by immunoSEQ multiplex PCR, and TCRdb kept only the in-frame ones, dropping some. This sample has about 16,000 clones; about 86% occur once, and the top ten carry 0.65% to 0.7%. This receptor was taken from an adult with an advanced solid tumor such as melanoma, head and neck, liver or kidney cancer. The specimen comprised CD4+ or CD8+ T cells sorted from blood, sampled in a trial of the OX40 agonist ivuxolimab. This chain connects TRBV7-9 to TRBJ2-2; either TRBD1 or TRBD2 may supply D (6 bases each). The CDR3 loop reads CASSLDKGGWDTGELFF. Written as DNA, the CDR3 is TGTGCCAGCAGCTTAGACAAGGGGGGCTGGGACACCGGGGAGCTGTTTTTT.